This TCR beta chain came from a study of blood T cell repertoires in COVID-19. Assay used: immunoSEQ multiplex PCR; TCRdb lists only in-frame clones, some missing. The sample records tens of thousands of clones, roughly 78% being singletons. The CDR3 totals 15 residues. Germline trimming cut 6 bases from V and 3 bases from J; bases unmatched to any gene: 5. The germline gives CDR1 MDHEN, CDR2 SYDVKM. This clonotype originated in a woman aged 70 to 79 with acute or convalescent COVID-19. V gene TRBV28 combines with J gene TRBJ2-3; TRBD2 aligns across 11 bases. The sample taken for sequencing was peripheral blood. The CDR3 DNA reads as TGTGCCAGCAGCAGACTAGCGGGGATTACAGATACGCAGTATTTT. Its protein is CASSRLAGITDTQYF.